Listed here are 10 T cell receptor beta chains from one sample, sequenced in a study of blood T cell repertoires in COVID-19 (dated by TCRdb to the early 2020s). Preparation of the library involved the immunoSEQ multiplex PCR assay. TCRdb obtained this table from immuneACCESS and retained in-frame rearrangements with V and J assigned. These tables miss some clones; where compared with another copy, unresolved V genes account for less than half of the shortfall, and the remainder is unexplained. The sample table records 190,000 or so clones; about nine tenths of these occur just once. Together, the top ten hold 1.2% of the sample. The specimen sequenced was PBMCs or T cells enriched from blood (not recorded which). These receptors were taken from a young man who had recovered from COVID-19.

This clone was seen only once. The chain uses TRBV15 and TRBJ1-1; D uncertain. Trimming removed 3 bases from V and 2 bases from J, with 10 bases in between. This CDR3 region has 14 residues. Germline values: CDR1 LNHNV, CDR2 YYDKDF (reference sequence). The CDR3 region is CATSSAGRNTEAFF. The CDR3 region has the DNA TGTGCCACCAGCAGTGCCGGTAGAAACACTGAAGCTTTCTTT.

CDR3 DNA sequence: TGTGCCAGTAGTCCTGCAGGGACAGGGGTGATTGGCTACACCTTC. It encodes CASSPAGTGVIGYTF. This chain joins TRBV19 and TRBJ1-2; 10 bases are shared with TRBD1. Germline V CDR1 and CDR2: LNHDA, SQIVND (reference sequence). After removal of 5 bases from V and 7 bases from J, the junction contained 10 bases not matched to a gene. This CDR3 is built from 15 residues.

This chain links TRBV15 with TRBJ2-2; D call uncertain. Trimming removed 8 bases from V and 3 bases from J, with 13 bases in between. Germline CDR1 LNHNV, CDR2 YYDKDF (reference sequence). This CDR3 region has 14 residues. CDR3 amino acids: CATSAPLDTGELFF. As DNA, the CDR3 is TGTGCCACCTCAGCGCCCCTTGACACCGGGGAGCTGTTTTTT.

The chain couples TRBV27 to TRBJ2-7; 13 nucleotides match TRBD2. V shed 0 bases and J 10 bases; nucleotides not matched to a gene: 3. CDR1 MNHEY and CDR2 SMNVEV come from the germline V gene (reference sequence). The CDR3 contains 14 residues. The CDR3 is CASSLSGTSGVQYF. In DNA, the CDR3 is TGTGCCAGCAGTTTATCCGGGACTAGCGGGGTTCAGTACTTC.

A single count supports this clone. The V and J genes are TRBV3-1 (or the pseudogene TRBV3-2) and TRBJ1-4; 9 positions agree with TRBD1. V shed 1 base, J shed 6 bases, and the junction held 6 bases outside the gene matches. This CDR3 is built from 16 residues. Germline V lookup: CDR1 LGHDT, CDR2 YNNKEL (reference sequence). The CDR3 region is CASSQAQDRGYEKLFF. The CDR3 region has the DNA TGTGCCAGCAGCCAAGCTCAGGACAGGGGCTATGAAAAACTGTTTTTT.

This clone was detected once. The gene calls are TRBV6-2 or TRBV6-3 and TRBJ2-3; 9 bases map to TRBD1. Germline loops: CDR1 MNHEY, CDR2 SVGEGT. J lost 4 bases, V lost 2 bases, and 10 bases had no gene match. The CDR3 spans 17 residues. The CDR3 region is CASSYTIRTGDADTQYF. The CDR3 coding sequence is TGTGCCAGCAGTTACACAATCAGGACAGGGGACGCAGATACGCAGTATTTT.

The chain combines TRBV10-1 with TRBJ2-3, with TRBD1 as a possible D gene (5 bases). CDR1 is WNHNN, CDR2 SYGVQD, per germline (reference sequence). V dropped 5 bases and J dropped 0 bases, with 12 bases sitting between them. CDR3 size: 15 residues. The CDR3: CASSPQTVSTDTQYF. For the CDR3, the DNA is TGCGCCAGCAGTCCACAGACAGTTAGCACAGATACGCAGTATTTT.

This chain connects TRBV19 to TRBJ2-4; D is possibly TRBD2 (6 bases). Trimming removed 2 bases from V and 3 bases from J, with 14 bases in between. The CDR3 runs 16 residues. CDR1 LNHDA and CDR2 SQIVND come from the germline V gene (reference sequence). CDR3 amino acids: CASSIWGDSSKNIQYF. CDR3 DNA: TGTGCCAGTAGTATATGGGGGGATAGTAGCAAAAACATTCAGTACTTC.

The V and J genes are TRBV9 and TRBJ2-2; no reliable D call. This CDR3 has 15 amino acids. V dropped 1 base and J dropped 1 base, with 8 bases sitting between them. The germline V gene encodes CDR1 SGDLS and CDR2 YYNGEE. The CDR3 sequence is CASSVILGNTGELFF. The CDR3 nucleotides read TGTGCCAGCAGCGTAATTCTAGGGAACACCGGGGAGCTGTTTTTT.

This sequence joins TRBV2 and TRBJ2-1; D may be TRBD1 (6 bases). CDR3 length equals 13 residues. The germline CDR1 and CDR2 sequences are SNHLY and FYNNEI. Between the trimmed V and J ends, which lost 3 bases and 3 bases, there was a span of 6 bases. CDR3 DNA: TGTGCCAGCAGTGAGGACAGCTACAATGAGCAGTTCTTC. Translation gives CASSEDSYNEQFF.